This TCR beta chain derives from a study of T cells in Graves' hyperthyroidism and ophthalmopathy. The investigators amplified TCR beta CDR3 regions from RNA transcripts. When the TCR CDR3 underwent first-round RT-PCR, the HTBI primer set was used. TCRdb reanalysed the multiplex PCR reads using MiXCR and keeps one entry per CDR3 protein. Here the sample spans about 480,000 distinct CDR3 sequences, approximately 15% being singletons. General observations from the study: The model made its ophthalmopathy prediction, and onset followed a median around six months later.

This CDR3 has 15 residues. Germline CDR1 reads SNHLY; CDR2 reads FYNNEI. Trimming at V came to 4 bases and at J to 4 bases, leaving 6 bases not matched to a gene. Worth noting for this clonotype: Its antigen is not known.

The origin of this receptor is a woman between 18 and 30 years old with Graves' hyperthyroidism. The chain is built from TRBV2 and TRBJ1-2, with 10 positions matching TRBD1. The sequencing input was blood. CDR3 protein: CASSGQGAQSYGYTF. The CDR3 DNA is TGTGCCAGCAGTGGACAGGGGGCGCAGAGCTATGGCTACACCTTC.